This TCR beta chain was retrieved from a study of early stage breast cancer tumors. Study-wide context: Most invasive tumors, twelve of 16, were ER+/PR+/HER2-. Samples were sequenced at around 10-fold average coverage.

V was shortened by 2 bases and J by 5 bases, with 9 bases between the two germline ends. The CDR3 extends over 13 amino acids. CDR1 and CDR2 (germline): SGHTA, FQGNSA. TCRdb keeps only in-frame clones here, not all; method: immunoSEQ multiplex PCR. The table has almost 55,000 clones, approximately 90% seen once. The origin of this receptor is a person aged 70 to 79 with breast cancer. Sequenced sample: blood. The V gene is TRBV7-2, the J gene TRBJ2-5; D not resolved. The CDR3 loop reads CASSLLAGETQYF. The CDR3 DNA sequence: TGTGCCAGCAGCTTATTAGCTGGGGAGACCCAGTACTTC.